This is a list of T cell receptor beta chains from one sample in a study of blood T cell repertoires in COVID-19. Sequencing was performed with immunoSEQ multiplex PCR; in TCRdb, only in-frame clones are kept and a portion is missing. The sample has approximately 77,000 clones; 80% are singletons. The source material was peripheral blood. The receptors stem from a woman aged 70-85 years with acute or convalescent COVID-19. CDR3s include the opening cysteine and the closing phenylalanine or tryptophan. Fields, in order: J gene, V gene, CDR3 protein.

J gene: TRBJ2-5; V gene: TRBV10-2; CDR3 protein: CASSGGGARETQYF
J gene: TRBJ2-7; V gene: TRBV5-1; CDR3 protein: CASSFGVPYEQYF
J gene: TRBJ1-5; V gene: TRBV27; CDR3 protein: CASKYRVGNQPQHF
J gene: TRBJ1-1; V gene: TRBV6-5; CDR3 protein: CASSPGRAYTEAFF
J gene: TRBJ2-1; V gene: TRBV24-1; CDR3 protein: CATSDRRDRGRYNEQFF
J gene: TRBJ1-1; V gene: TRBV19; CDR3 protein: CASSPPEGATFF
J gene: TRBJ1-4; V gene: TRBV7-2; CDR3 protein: CASSQGQTNEKLFF
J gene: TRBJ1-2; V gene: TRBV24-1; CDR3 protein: CATSDSQGAADGYTF
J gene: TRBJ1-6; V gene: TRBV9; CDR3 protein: CASSPRGDSSYNSPLHF
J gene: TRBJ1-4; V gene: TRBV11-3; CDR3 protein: CASSPRTGQGREKLFF
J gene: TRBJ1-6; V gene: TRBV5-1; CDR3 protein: CASRGQANNSPLHF
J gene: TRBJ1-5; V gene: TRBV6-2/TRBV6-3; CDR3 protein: CASSPSRDRVPQHF
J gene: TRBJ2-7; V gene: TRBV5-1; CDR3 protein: CASSLGHGLIYEQYF
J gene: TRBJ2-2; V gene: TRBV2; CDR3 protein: CASSTNTGELFF
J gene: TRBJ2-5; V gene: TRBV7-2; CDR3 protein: CASSPQRRGRSETQYF
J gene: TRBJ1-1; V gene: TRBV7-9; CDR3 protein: CASNPTARWTEAFF
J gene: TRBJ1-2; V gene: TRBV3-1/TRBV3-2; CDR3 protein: CASSRQGAVNGYTF
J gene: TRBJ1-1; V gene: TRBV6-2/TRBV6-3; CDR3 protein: CASSYSAGRAFF
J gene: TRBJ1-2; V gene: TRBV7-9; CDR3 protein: CASSTGGTYYGYTF
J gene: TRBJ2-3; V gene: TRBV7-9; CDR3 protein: CASSLALGGTDTQYF
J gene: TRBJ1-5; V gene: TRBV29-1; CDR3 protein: CSARDADQPQHF
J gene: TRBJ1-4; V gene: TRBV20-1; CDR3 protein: CSAPSNEKLFF
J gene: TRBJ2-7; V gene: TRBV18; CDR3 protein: CASSPLQDSYEQYF
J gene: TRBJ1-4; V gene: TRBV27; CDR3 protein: CASSSGGAGANEKLFF
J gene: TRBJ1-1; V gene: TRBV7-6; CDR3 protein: CASSSGLGGWNTEAFF
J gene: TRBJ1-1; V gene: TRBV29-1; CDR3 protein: CSALDSLNTEAFF
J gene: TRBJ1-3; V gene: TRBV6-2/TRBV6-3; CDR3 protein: CASSYGRSSGNTIYF
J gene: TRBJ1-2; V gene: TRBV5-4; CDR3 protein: CASSIQGAMGYTF
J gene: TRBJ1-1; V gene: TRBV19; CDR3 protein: CASSIGTSDTEAFF
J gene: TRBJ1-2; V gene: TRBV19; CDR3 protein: CASSMEGFWGYTF
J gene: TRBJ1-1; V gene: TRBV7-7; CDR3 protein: CASSLVAAGTEAFF
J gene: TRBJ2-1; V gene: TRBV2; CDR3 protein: CASSGPWTVGFDEQFF
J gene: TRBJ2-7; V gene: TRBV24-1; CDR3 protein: CATSGPPGTVGRYEQYF
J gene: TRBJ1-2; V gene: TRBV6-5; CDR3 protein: CASSKDRAYYGYTF
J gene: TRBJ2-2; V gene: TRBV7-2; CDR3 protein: CASSLGSDNTGELFF
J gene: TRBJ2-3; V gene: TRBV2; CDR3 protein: CASSVQGAWDTQYF
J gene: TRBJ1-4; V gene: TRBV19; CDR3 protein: CASSIGVENEKLFF
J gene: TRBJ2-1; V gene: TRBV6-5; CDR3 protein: CASSFNGEQFF
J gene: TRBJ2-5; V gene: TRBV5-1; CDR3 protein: CASSFRDSRETQYF
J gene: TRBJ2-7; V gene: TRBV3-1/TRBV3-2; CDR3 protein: CASSPLAGGLEQYF
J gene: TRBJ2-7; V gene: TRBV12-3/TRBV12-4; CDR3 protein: CASSLTSVYEQYF
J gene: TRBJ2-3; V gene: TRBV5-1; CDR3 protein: CASSVAGSGGTKTTDTQYF
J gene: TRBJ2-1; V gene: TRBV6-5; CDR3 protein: CASRRAGNHEQFF
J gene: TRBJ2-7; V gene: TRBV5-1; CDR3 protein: CASSLNRDSPSYEQYF
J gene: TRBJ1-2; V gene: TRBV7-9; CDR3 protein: CASSAGQIVEYGYTF
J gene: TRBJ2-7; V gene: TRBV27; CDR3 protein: CASSLTGRGSSYEQYF
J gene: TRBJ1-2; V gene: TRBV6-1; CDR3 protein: CASSDAGQGSSLGGYTF
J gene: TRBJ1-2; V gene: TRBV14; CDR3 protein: CASSQDMGARGYTF
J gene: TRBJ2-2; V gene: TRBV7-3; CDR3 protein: CASSLTGGTGELFF
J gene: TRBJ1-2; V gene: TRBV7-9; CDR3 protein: CASSLERQTLQAFGTF
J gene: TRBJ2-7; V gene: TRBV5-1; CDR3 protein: CASSSQGLDYEQYF
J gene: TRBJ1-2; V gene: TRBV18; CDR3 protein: CASSPGGDYGYTF
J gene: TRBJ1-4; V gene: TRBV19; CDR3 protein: CASSIMSPAANEKLFF
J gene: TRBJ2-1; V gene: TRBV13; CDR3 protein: CASSWTGPQDEQFF
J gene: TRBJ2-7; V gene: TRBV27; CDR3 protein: CASSLREGPSEQYF
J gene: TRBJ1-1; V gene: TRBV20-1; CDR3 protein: CSASRGSGAFF
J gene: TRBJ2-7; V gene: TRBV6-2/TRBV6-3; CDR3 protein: CASGLAGPYEQYF
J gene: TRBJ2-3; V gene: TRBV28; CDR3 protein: CASSLRLAGTDTQYF
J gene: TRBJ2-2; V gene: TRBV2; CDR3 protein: CASSSFGGTGELFF